Presented here are 8 T cell receptor beta chains from one specimen sequenced in a study of cytomegalovirus exposure and HLA in healthy donors (TCRdb year 2017). The library was prepared using the immunoSEQ multiplex PCR assay. For the multiplex PCR, a mixture combining 60 forward primers for TCR Vbeta segments and 13 reverse primers for TCR Jbeta segments was used. Imported from immuneACCESS, the table was reduced by TCRdb to in-frame sequences with V and J called. These copies leave out some clones; in studies compared against another copy, an unresolved V gene accounts for under half, and the cause of the remainder is not known. The sample table records approximately 190,000 clones. Roughly 0.7% of the sample is held by the ten biggest clonotypes. The specimen was PBMCs. These receptors came from a boy between 10 and 17 years old in good health and CMV-seronegative.

The chain has TRBV6-5 and TRBJ1-1, with D maybe TRBD1 (6 bases). Germline CDR1 MNHEY, CDR2 SVGAGI. Trimming left V 7 bases short and J 4 bases short, with 13 bases between. This CDR3 region has 13 residues. The CDR3 loop reads CASKGGLVTEAFF. For the CDR3, the DNA is TGTGCCAGCAAGGGGGGGTTAGTCACTGAAGCTTTCTTT.

This chain links TRBV5-6 with TRBJ1-1; D possibly corresponds to TRBD1 (5 bases). The CDR3 runs 15 residues. The V end was cut by 2 bases, the J end by 0 bases, with 11 bases between. Germline CDR1 SGHDT, CDR2 YYEEEE. The CDR3 spells CASSFLDTMNTEAFF. CDR3 bases: TGTGCCAGCAGCTTTCTGGACACCATGAACACTGAAGCTTTCTTT.

J is TRBJ2-1 and V is TRBV28, with D hard to call. The germline V gene encodes CDR1 MDHEN and CDR2 SYDVKM. The CDR3 runs 14 residues. The germline V and J ends were trimmed by 5 bases and 5 bases, with 13 bases remaining between them. CDR3 loop: CASSDAADNNEQFF. CDR3 DNA: TGTGCCAGCAGTGATGCTGCAGACAACAATGAGCAGTTCTTC.

The chain recombines TRBV15 with TRBJ1-6; D is perhaps TRBD1 (5 bases). Germline V gene sequence: CDR1 LNHNV, CDR2 YYDKDF (reference sequence). The CDR3 loop spans 18 amino acids. Trimming shortened V by 1 base and J by 9 bases, and 22 bases separated the two germline ends. CDR3 in DNA: TGTGCCACCAGCAGAGGAGTGGGGGGGAGGGACTTGGCTTCACCCCTCCACTTT. This encodes CATSRGVGGRDLASPLHF.

This sequence joins TRBV5-6 and TRBJ2-1, with 12 bases fitting TRBD2. The CDR3 spans 16 residues. Per the germline V gene, CDR1 is SGHDT and CDR2 is YYEEEE. The J segment lost 5 bases and the V segment lost 4 bases, leaving 7 bases of the junction unmatched. The CDR3 bases are TGTGCCAGCAGCGCGATGACTAGCGGGGGCAACAATGAGCAGTTCTTC. Translation: CASSAMTSGGNNEQFF.

V and J are TRBV19 and TRBJ1-1; 7 positions agree with TRBD1. Looked up from germline, CDR1 is LNHDA and CDR2 is SQIVND (reference sequence). The trim removed 5 bases at V and 2 bases at J, leaving 2 bases unmatched. The CDR3 totals 13 residues. DNA for the CDR3: TGTGCCAGTAGTTGGGACAGAAACACTGAAGCTTTCTTT. Residues: CASSWDRNTEAFF.

The chain employs TRBV19 and TRBJ2-6; D not certain. Germline-derived CDR1 and CDR2 are LNHDA and SQIVND (reference sequence). This CDR3 contains 15 residues. V was pared by 7 bases and J by 2 bases, with 12 bases between. This CDR3 is CASTPLGAGANVLTF. In nucleotides, the CDR3 is TGTGCCAGTACCCCCCTCGGAGCTGGGGCCAACGTCCTGACTTTC.

The genes are TRBV15 and TRBJ2-5; D remains unclear. CDR3 length: 15 amino acids. In germline, CDR1 is LNHNV, CDR2 YYDKDF (reference sequence). V was shortened by 0 bases and J by 4 bases, with 12 bases between the two germline ends. CDR3 region: CATSRDKAPGETQYF. The CDR3 DNA sequence: TGTGCCACCAGCAGAGACAAAGCCCCGGGAGAGACCCAGTACTTC.